Following are 16 T cell receptor beta chains from one sample sequenced in a study of blood T cells in healthy people across ages. Through a sample-barcoded 5' primer and a J-beta primer mix, a second PCR was run for roughly 7 to 12 cycles. TCRdb fed the 5' RACE reads into MiXCR, producing one record per CDR3 protein. This sample carries hundreds of thousands of distinct CDR3 sequences, 21% of them seen once, and the ten largest clones take 3.5% to 4%. The sequenced sample was blood. Receptors were obtained from a man between 65 and 85 years old in good health.

This clonotype showed up just a few times. This chain joins TRBV4-1 and TRBJ2-1, with 12 bases matching TRBD2. Trimming cost V 0 bases and J 6 bases; bases outside gene matches: 6. Germline CDR1 reads MGHRA; CDR2 reads YSYEKL. The CDR3 covers 17 residues. This CDR3 is CASSQDLRTSGTNEQFF. The DNA for the CDR3 is TGCGCCAGCAGCCAAGATTTGCGGACTAGCGGGACCAATGAGCAGTTCTTC.

This clonotype was picked up many times. The CDR3 loop reads CASSDPWRTGGNEKLFF. The CDR3, as DNA: TGTGCCAGCAGTGATCCCTGGAGGACAGGGGGGAATGAAAAACTGTTTTTT. The chain is built from TRBV25-1 and TRBJ1-4; 10 positions agree with TRBD1. The CDR3 contains 17 residues. The trim removed 3 bases at V and 5 bases at J, leaving 9 bases unmatched. The V gene's germline CDR1 is MGHDK and CDR2 SYGVNS.

The genes are TRBV5-1 and TRBJ2-1, with D tentatively TRBD1 (6 bases). Trimming removed 0 bases at V and 3 bases at J, with 13 bases between. The germline CDR1 and CDR2 sequences are SGHRS and YFSETQ. The CDR3 extends over 16 amino acids. In DNA, the CDR3 is TGCGCCAGCAGCTTGGAAGGGGGATCGGGCTACAATGAGCAGTTCTTC. It yields the protein CASSLEGGSGYNEQFF.

The rearrangement uses TRBV7-2 and TRBJ2-7, with TRBD2 matching 11 bases. This CDR3 is built from 17 residues. With 4 bases clipped from V and 4 bases from J, the junction kept 12 bases outside the gene matches. Germline CDR1 reads SGHTA; CDR2 reads FQGNSA. The DNA for the CDR3 is TGTGCCAGCAGCTCAGAGGGTAGCGGGAGGGCCTTGTACGAGCAGTACTTC. This sequence encodes CASSSEGSGRALYEQYF. Drawing the rest from reference TRBV7-2 and TRBJ2-7, the complete variable domain is GAGVSQSPSNKVTEKGKDVELRCDPISGHTALYWYRQSLGQGLEFLIYFQGNSAPDKSGLPSDRFSAERTGGSVSTLTIQRTQQEDSAVYLCASSSEGSGRALYEQYFGPGTRLTVT.

This clonotype was counted a few times. The chain uses TRBV20-1 and TRBJ2-5; D possibly corresponds to TRBD2 (5 bases). V gave up 1 base and J gave up 2 bases, with 20 bases separating them. Germline V gives CDR1 DFQATT, CDR2 SNEGSKA (reference sequence). The CDR3 runs 17 residues. CDR3 sequence reads: CSARVPWTPTPQETQYF. In nucleotides, the CDR3 is TGCAGTGCTAGAGTCCCCTGGACTCCCACCCCACAAGAGACCCAGTACTTC.

A word on this clonotype: The junction and the germline gene differ at one end; a read error may be behind it. The chain couples TRBV13 to TRBJ2-5; TRBD2 agrees at 9 bases. The last part of the DNA fits TRBJ2-1 better; the J call may be wrong. Germline V gives CDR1 PRHDT, CDR2 FYEKMQ (reference sequence). This CDR3 spans 15 amino acids. Written as DNA, the CDR3 is TGTGCCAACAGCTTAGTTGCGGGAGGGCCAGTTGAGCAGTTCTTC. Translating gives CANSLVAGGPVEQFF.

This clonotype was counted only a few times. The chain combines TRBV20-1 with TRBJ2-2; D unresolved. The CDR3 covers 13 residues. Per germline, CDR1 DFQATT and CDR2 SNEGSKA (reference sequence). V dropped 5 bases and J dropped 6 bases, with 13 bases sitting between them. The CDR3 protein is CSAVPGVSGELFF. The DNA of the CDR3 is TGCAGTGCTGTCCCAGGTGTTTCCGGGGAGCTGTTTTTT.

The V gene is TRBV29-1, the J gene TRBJ2-1; 7 nucleotides agree with TRBD1. J gave up 5 bases and V 7 bases, and 11 bases lay outside the gene matches. Germline values: CDR1 SQVTM, CDR2 ANQGSEA. The CDR3 has 14 residues. CDR3: CSANLQTGDNEQFF. The DNA for the CDR3 is TGCAGCGCCAACCTTCAAACAGGGGACAATGAGCAGTTCTTC.

This clonotype was seen at least ten times. This rearrangement joins TRBV5-8 to TRBJ2-5, with 9 bases that match TRBD1. Near its end, the DNA agrees better with TRBJ2-7, so the J call may be wrong. Per germline, CDR1 SGHTS and CDR2 YDEGEE. The CDR3 has 15 residues. The CDR3 spells CASTIEGTGWNEQYF. DNA of the CDR3: TGTGCCAGCACCATCGAGGGGACAGGGTGGAACGAGCAGTACTTC.

This CDR3 is CASSPRQGSQYF. In nucleotides, the CDR3 is TGTGCCAGCTCACCACGACAGGGATCGCAGTATTTT. The chain combines TRBV18 with TRBJ2-3; TRBD1 matches 7 bases. Germline V gene lookup returns CDR1 KGHSH and CDR2 LQKENI. V lost 1 base to trimming and J lost 10 bases; unmatched junction nucleotides: 2. The CDR3 sequence is 12 residues long.

The table lists this clonotype with a few counts. The rearrangement joins TRBV12-3 or TRBV12-4 to TRBJ1-1; possible D gene TRBD1, 6 bases. This CDR3 is built from 12 residues. The germline V and J ends were trimmed by 3 bases and 10 bases, with 12 bases remaining between them. Here the CDR3 DNA reads TGTGCCAGCAGTTTTCAGGGGACGGTAGCTTTCTTT. Translated, it gives CASSFQGTVAFF.

Ten or more counts support this clonotype. The chain uses TRBV5-1 and TRBJ2-1; TRBD2 aligns across 13 bases. Trimming removed 3 bases from V and 2 bases from J; junction bases left unmatched: 2. Germline values: CDR1 SGHRS, CDR2 YFSETQ. This CDR3 is 16 amino acids long. Here the CDR3 reads CASSSGLAGPYNEQFF. The CDR3 bases are TGCGCCAGCAGCTCGGGACTAGCGGGGCCCTACAATGAGCAGTTCTTC.

About this clonotype: A read error may account for a junction end that differs from germline. The V and J genes are TRBV20-1 and TRBJ2-5, with 7 bases identical to TRBD1. CDR1 and CDR2 from the germline V gene are DFQATT and SNEGSKA (reference sequence). The CDR3 extends over 14 amino acids. CDR3 nucleotide sequence: TGCAGTGCTGGAGAGACAGGGTTCGGAGAGACCCAGTACTTC. It specifies CSAGETGFGETQYF.

The gene calls are TRBV10-3 and TRBJ2-5; possibly TRBD1 or TRBD2 for D (7 bases each). The germline CDR1 and CDR2 sequences are ENHRY and SYGVKD. The CDR3 spans 15 residues. The ends were cut back, 5 bases at V and 1 base at J, with 14 bases in the middle. The CDR3 region has the DNA TGTGCCATCAGTCAGGGGGGGTTTTTCCAAGAGACCCAGTACTTC. This translates into CAISQGGFFQETQYF.

This clonotype came up a few times. CDR3 amino acids: CAISVGGATDTQYF. The CDR3 DNA reads TGTGCCATCAGTGTCGGGGGGGCGACAGATACGCAGTATTTT. V and J are TRBV10-3 and TRBJ2-3; 8 bases match TRBD2. V lost 4 bases, J lost 3 bases, and 3 bases stayed unmatched. This CDR3 comprises 14 residues. Germline V CDR1 and CDR2: ENHRY, SYGVKD.

This clonotype was counted at least ten times. This rearrangement joins TRBV7-2 to TRBJ2-2; D unclear. This CDR3 contains 15 residues. The ends were cut back, 1 base at V and 4 bases at J, with 10 bases in the middle. CDR1 is SGHTA, CDR2 FQGNSA, per germline. The CDR3 bases are TGTGCCAGCAGCTTAGACGGAGCGATCACCGGGGAGCTGTTTTTT. Protein sequence: CASSLDGAITGELFF.